A single sample is the source of the 20 T cell receptor beta chains below, sequenced in a study of blood T cell repertoires in COVID-19. Sequenced by immunoSEQ multiplex PCR; TCRdb stores in-frame clones only, minus some. The sample includes 250,000 to 400,000 clones, more than 70% seen only once; the top ten take approximately 5%. The sample comprised PBMCs or T cells enriched from blood (not recorded which). The receptors originated from a woman between 25 and 40 years old who had recovered from COVID-19.

This clone came up once. This sequence joins TRBV5-1 and TRBJ2-1; TRBD1 matches at 11 bases. This CDR3 comprises 16 residues. V dropped 4 bases and J dropped 3; count of bases not matched to a gene: 6. The germline gives CDR1 SGHRS, CDR2 YFSETQ. Written as DNA, the CDR3 is TGCGCCAGCAGCCGCTCCGGGACAGGGGGCTACAATGAGCAGTTCTTC. Amino acids: CASSRSGTGGYNEQFF.

The genes are TRBV7-2 and TRBJ1-4, with a tentative D call TRBD1 (5 bases). Germline V gene sequence: CDR1 SGHTA, CDR2 FQGNSA. The V end lost 1 base, the J end lost 6 bases, and 12 bases lay between the germline ends. The CDR3 extends over 15 amino acids. DNA of the CDR3: TGTGCCAGCAGCTTAGTAAAGGGGATGGATGAAAAACTGTTTTTT. Amino acids: CASSLVKGMDEKLFF.

The V gene is TRBV9, the J gene TRBJ2-2; tentatively, D is TRBD1 (7 bases). Looked up from germline, CDR1 is SGDLS and CDR2 is YYNGEE. The CDR3 spans 18 residues. The ends were cut back, 0 bases at V and 3 bases at J, with 18 bases in the middle. CDR3 sequence: CASSVGRGLNRDTGELFF. CDR3 coding DNA: TGTGCCAGCAGCGTAGGGAGGGGGCTGAACCGGGACACCGGGGAGCTGTTTTTT.

The genes are TRBV5-1 and TRBJ1-4; tentative D call: TRBD1 (5 bases). CDR3 length: 14 amino acids. Germline V gives CDR1 SGHRS, CDR2 YFSETQ. V was pared by 3 bases and J by 5 bases, with 11 bases between. The chain's CDR3 is CASSSVDRNEKLFF. CDR3 DNA sequence: TGCGCCAGCAGCTCCGTAGACAGAAATGAAAAACTGTTTTTT.

This chain connects TRBV19 to TRBJ2-6, with 8 bases that match TRBD1. The length of the CDR3 is 17 residues. Trimming removed 4 bases from V and 0 bases from J; junction bases left unmatched: 5. Germline V gene lookup returns CDR1 LNHDA and CDR2 SQIVND (reference sequence). The CDR3 coding sequence is TGTGCCAGTAGTAGGGACAGGCCACTCTCTGGGGCCAACGTCCTGACTTTC. Amino acids: CASSRDRPLSGANVLTF.

This clone was seen once. The V gene is TRBV5-1, the J gene TRBJ1-1; D is unclear. This CDR3 region has 17 residues. Trimming cost V 1 base and J 0 bases, with 16 bases left between them. From germline, CDR1 is SGHRS and CDR2 YFSETQ. The CDR3 loop is CASSLLGREYMNTEAFF. The CDR3 nucleotides are TGCGCCAGCAGCTTGCTAGGGAGAGAGTACATGAACACTGAAGCTTTCTTT.

The CDR3: CASSEAPGGRLNGYTF. The DNA of the CDR3 is TGTGCCAGCAGTGAAGCGCCCGGGGGGCGTTTGAATGGCTACACCTTC. The rearrangement uses TRBV6-1 and TRBJ1-2, with D possibly matching TRBD1 (6 bases). V lost 0 bases and J 6 bases, leaving 17 bases between the germline ends. The CDR3 spans 16 residues. CDR1 is MNHNS and CDR2 is SASEGT in the germline V gene.

About this clone itself: The identical CDR3 is also encoded by other nucleotide sequences in the sample. The J gene is TRBJ1-1, the V gene TRBV2; D not certain. The germline CDR1 and CDR2 sequences are SNHLY and FYNNEI. The CDR3 totals 12 residues. V dropped 6 bases and J dropped 1 base, with 6 bases sitting between them. This CDR3 is CASRRQNTEAFF. Written as DNA, the CDR3 is TGTGCCAGCAGGAGACAGAACACTGAAGCTTTCTTT.

The V call is TRBV6-4, the J call TRBJ2-1; 12 bases are shared with TRBD2. Per the germline V gene, CDR1 is MRHNA and CDR2 is SNTAGT. The CDR3 extends over 16 amino acids. V shed 2 bases and J 10 bases; nucleotides not matched to a gene: 9. CDR3 sequence reads: CASSDQGTSGLREQFF. CDR3 nucleotide sequence: TGTGCCAGCAGTGACCAAGGGACTAGCGGGCTCCGAGAGCAGTTCTTC.

The gene calls are TRBV2 and TRBJ1-5; 7 bases agree with TRBD1. This CDR3 contains 15 residues. CDR1 and CDR2 from the germline V gene are SNHLY and FYNNEI. V shed 9 bases and J 2 bases; nucleotides not matched to a gene: 10. The CDR3 loop is CASVTGPGRNQPQHF. DNA of the CDR3: TGTGCCAGTGTGACAGGGCCTGGACGCAATCAGCCCCAGCATTTT.

This clone was picked up a small number of times. This chain links TRBV28 with TRBJ1-2; TRBD1 might be the D (6 bases). CDR1 is MDHEN and CDR2 is SYDVKM in the germline V gene. There are 13 residues in the CDR3. V shed 2 bases and J shed 8 bases, with 12 bases lying between them. The CDR3 reads CASSLEPQGGYTF. The CDR3 nucleotides are TGTGCCAGCAGTTTAGAGCCGCAGGGGGGCTACACCTTC.

This clone was counted once. The V gene is TRBV2, the J gene TRBJ1-2, with TRBD1 matching over 7 bases. J lost 2 bases, V lost 5 bases, and 2 bases had no gene match. This CDR3 region has 13 residues. Germline CDR1 reads SNHLY; CDR2 reads FYNNEI. Here the CDR3 DNA reads TGTGCCAGCAGTTCGACAGGGAACTATGGCTACACCTTC. As protein: CASSSTGNYGYTF.

This chain links TRBV11-1 with TRBJ1-2; D gene unclear. The V gene lost 3 bases and the J gene lost 8 bases, with 13 bases spanning the gap. The CDR3 sequence is 13 residues long. Germline CDR1 and CDR2: SGHAT and FQDESV (reference sequence). The CDR3 is CASSLEGAGGYTF. The CDR3 DNA sequence: TGTGCCAGCAGCTTGGAGGGCGCGGGAGGCTACACCTTC.

The chain is built from TRBV19 and TRBJ2-2, with a possible D match to TRBD1 (5 bases). There are 15 residues in the CDR3. Trimming removed 5 bases from V and 2 bases from J, with 12 bases in between. CDR1 LNHDA and CDR2 SQIVND come from the germline V gene (reference sequence). CDR3 sequence (DNA): TGTGCCAGTAGTTGGGGCTGGGTTAACACCGGGGAGCTGTTTTTT. Its translation is CASSWGWVNTGELFF.

The rearrangement joins TRBV5-4 to TRBJ1-1; D remains unclear. The CDR3 loop spans 13 amino acids. CDR1 SGHNT and CDR2 YYREEE come from the germline V gene (reference sequence). V lost 4 bases and J lost 1, with 8 bases in between. CDR3 bases: TGTGCCAGCAGCACCGACTGGAACACTGAAGCTTTCTTT. It encodes CASSTDWNTEAFF.

V gene TRBV5-4 combines with J gene TRBJ2-1, with 7 bases that match TRBD2. Germline V CDR1 and CDR2: SGHNT, YYREEE (reference sequence). V shed 3 bases and J 3 bases; nucleotides not matched to a gene: 15. The CDR3 runs to 18 residues. CDR3 sequence: CASSSERPVRDYYNEQFF. CDR3 nucleotides: TGTGCCAGCAGCTCGGAAAGACCGGTCAGGGACTACTACAATGAGCAGTTCTTC.

V is TRBV5-5 and J is TRBJ1-2; 10 bases line up with TRBD1. CDR1 is SGHKS, CDR2 YYEKEE, per germline (reference sequence). The CDR3 covers 14 residues. V was clipped by 0 bases and J by 8 bases; unmatched bases: 4. CDR3 amino acids: CASSLAGTGVGYTF. The CDR3, as DNA: TGTGCCAGCAGCTTGGCCGGGACAGGGGTAGGCTACACCTTC.

This chain connects TRBV25-1 to TRBJ1-1, with TRBD1 matching 7 bases. Trimming removed 8 bases from V and 5 bases from J; junction bases left unmatched: 8. Germline V gene lookup returns CDR1 MGHDK and CDR2 SYGVNS. The CDR3 length is 13 residues. Here the CDR3 reads CASGRQGGTEAFF. CDR3 DNA: TGTGCCAGCGGACGACAGGGAGGTACTGAAGCTTTCTTT.

This clone was counted between two and nine times. The rearrangement joins TRBV5-1 to TRBJ1-6, with a tentative D call TRBD1 (6 bases). CDR1 and CDR2 from the germline V gene are SGHRS and YFSETQ. This CDR3 is built from 16 residues. Trimming shortened V by 4 bases and J by 7 bases, and 18 bases separated the two germline ends. For the CDR3, the DNA is TGCGCCAGCAGCCTCCCCGGACAGTCTATGAATTCACCCCTCCACTTT. Residues: CASSLPGQSMNSPLHF.

This clone was counted once. The rearrangement links TRBV12-3 or TRBV12-4 to TRBJ1-1; no firm D call. This CDR3 comprises 13 residues. V lost 5 bases, J lost 3 bases, and 10 bases lay in between. The CDR3 DNA sequence: TGTGCCAGCAGTCCCCCTATGCACACTGAAGCTTTCTTT. This codes for CASSPPMHTEAFF.